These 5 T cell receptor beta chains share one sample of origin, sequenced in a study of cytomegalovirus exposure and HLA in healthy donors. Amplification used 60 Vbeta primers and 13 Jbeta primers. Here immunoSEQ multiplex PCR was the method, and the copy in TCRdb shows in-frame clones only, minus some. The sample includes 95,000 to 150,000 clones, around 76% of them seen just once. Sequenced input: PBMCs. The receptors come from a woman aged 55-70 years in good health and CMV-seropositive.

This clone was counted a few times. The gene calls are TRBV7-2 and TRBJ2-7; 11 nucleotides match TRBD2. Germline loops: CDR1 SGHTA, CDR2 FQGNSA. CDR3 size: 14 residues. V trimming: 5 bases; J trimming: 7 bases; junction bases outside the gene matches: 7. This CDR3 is CASSRTSGSSEQYF. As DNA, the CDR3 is TGTGCCAGCAGCCGGACTAGCGGGTCTTCGGAGCAGTACTTC.

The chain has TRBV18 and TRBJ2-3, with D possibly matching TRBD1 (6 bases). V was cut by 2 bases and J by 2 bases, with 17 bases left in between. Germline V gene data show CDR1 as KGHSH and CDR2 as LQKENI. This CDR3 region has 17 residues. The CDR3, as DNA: TGTGCCAGCTCACCAGATGGGACACAATACTACACAGATACGCAGTATTTT. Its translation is CASSPDGTQYYTDTQYF.

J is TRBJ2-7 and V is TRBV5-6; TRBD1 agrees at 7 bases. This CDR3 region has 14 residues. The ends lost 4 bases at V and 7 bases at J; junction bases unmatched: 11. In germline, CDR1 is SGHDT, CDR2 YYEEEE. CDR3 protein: CASSPRTGPREQYF. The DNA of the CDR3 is TGTGCCAGCAGCCCGAGGACAGGACCAAGGGAGCAGTACTTC.

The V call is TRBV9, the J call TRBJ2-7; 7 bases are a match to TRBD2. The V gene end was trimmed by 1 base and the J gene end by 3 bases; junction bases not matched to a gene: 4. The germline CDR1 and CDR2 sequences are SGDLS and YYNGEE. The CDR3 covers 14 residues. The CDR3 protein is CASSVTGGRYEQYF. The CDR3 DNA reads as TGTGCCAGCAGCGTAACGGGGGGTCGCTACGAGCAGTACTTC.

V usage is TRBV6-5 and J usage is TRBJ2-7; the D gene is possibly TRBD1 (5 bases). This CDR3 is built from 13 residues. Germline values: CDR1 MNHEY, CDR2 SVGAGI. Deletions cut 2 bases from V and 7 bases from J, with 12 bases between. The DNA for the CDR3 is TGTGCCAGCAGTTACGCCAGGGTGGATGAGCAGTACTTC. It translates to CASSYARVDEQYF.